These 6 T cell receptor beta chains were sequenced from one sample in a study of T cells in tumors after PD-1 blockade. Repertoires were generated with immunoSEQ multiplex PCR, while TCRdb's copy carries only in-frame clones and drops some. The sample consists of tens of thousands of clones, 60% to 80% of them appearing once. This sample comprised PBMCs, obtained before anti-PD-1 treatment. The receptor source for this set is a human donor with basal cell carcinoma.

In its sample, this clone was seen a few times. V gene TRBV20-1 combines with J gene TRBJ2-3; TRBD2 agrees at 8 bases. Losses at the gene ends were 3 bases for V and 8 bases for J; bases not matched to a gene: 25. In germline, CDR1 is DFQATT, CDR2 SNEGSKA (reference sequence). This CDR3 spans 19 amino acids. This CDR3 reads CSASYPGTTISGIGGTQYF. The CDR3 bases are TGCAGTGCTAGTTACCCCGGGACCACTATTAGCGGGATAGGAGGTACGCAGTATTTT.

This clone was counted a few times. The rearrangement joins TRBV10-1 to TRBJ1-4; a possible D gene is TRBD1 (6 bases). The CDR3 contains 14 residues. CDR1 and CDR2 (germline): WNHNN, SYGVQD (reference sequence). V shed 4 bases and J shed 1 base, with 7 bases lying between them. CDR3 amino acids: CASSAGVTNEKLFF. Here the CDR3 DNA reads TGCGCCAGCAGTGCAGGGGTAACTAATGAAAAACTGTTTTTT.

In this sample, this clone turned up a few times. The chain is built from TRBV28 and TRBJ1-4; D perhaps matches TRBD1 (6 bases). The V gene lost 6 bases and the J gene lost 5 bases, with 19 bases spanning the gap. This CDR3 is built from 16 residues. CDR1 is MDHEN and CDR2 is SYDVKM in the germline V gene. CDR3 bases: TGTGCCAGCAGGAGGGGGTTACGCCGAGACAATGAAAAACTGTTTTTT. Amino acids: CASRRGLRRDNEKLFF.

The DNA of the CDR3 is TGCGCCAGCAGCCAAACCCGGGACGGTGGCAATCAGCCCCAGCATTTT. Encoded protein: CASSQTRDGGNQPQHF. This rearrangement joins TRBV4-1 to TRBJ1-5; D perhaps matches TRBD1 (5 bases). Trimming shortened V by 2 bases and J by 2 bases, and 13 bases separated the two germline ends. The CDR3 length is 16 residues. Per the germline V gene, CDR1 is MGHRA and CDR2 is YSYEKL.

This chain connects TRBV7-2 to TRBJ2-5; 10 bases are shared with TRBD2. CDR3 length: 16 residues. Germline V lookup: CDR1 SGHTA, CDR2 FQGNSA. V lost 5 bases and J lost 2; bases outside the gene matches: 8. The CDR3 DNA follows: TGTGCCAGCAGCCGGAGAAGCGGGGGGGGTCAAGAGACCCAGTACTTC. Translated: CASSRRSGGGQETQYF.

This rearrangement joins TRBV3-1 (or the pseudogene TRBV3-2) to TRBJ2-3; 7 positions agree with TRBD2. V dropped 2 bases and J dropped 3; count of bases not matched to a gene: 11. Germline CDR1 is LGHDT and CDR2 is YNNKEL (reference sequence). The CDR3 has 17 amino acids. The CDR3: CASSQKPRTRRTDTQYF. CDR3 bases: TGTGCCAGCAGCCAAAAACCGAGGACTAGGCGGACAGATACGCAGTATTTT.